These 14 T cell receptor beta chains share one sample of origin, sequenced in a study of T cell repertoires in cytomegalovirus infection. TCRdb reprocessed the reads via MiXCR and lists one record per CDR3 protein. The repertoire consists of 750,000 to 900,000 distinct CDR3 sequences, with almost 30% occurring once and the leading ten covering about 12%. Their antigens remain unidentified. The input for sequencing was cultured CD8+ T cells from PBMCs, taken from culture after CMV antigen stimulation. These receptors all stem from a human donor in good health (CMV status not recorded). Some clones in this sample may be carry-over from other donors' samples.

The rearrangement joins TRBV9 to TRBJ1-1; TRBD1 might be the D (6 bases). Germline V gene data show CDR1 as SGDLS and CDR2 as YYNGEE. The length of the CDR3 is 16 residues. V lost 3 bases and J 0 bases, leaving 15 bases between the germline ends. The CDR3 region has the DNA TGTGCCAGCAGCGCGGCAGGGGCACATATGAACACTGAAGCTTTCTTT. This translates into CASSAAGAHMNTEAFF.

The chain is built from TRBV5-6 and TRBJ2-7, with 12 bases identical to TRBD1. This CDR3 contains 16 residues. Germline V gene data show CDR1 as SGHDT and CDR2 as YYEEEE. The junction had 11 bases not matched to a gene; V was cut back by 4 bases and J by 6 bases. The CDR3 region is CASSEAGTGGSGEQYV. The CDR3 coding sequence is TGTGCCAGCAGCGAAGCCGGGACAGGGGGCTCGGGCGAGCAGTACGTC.

The rearrangement links TRBV19 to TRBJ1-5; TRBD1 aligns across 7 bases. Germline V gene sequence: CDR1 LNHDA, CDR2 SQIVND (reference sequence). The CDR3 totals 16 residues. CDR3 region: CASGDSNDYSNQPQHF. The CDR3 DNA reads TGTGCGTCTGGGGACAGCAACGATTATAGCAATCAGCCCCAGCATTTT.

V gene TRBV7-2 combines with J gene TRBJ1-2; a weak D match, TRBD1 (5 bases). V was trimmed by 6 bases and J by 4 bases, leaving 18 bases between them. Per the germline V gene, CDR1 is SGHTA and CDR2 is FQGNSA. The CDR3 sequence is 15 residues long. This CDR3 is CASSLGAGLTYGYTF. CDR3 DNA sequence: TGTGCCAGCAGTCTCGGTGCAGGGTTAACCTATGGCTACACCTTC.

This clonotype was observed a handful of times. The rearrangement links TRBV20-1 to TRBJ1-3; no clear D gene. Germline-derived CDR1 and CDR2 are DFQATT and SNEGSKA (reference sequence). CDR3 length equals 11 residues. The V end lost 0 bases, the J end lost 3 bases, and 0 bases lay between the germline ends. The CDR3 here is CSARDGNTIYF. The CDR3 nucleotides are TGCAGTGCTAGAGATGGAAACACCATATATTTT.

This chain joins TRBV2 and TRBJ1-1, with D uncertain. V was shortened by 8 bases and J by 7 bases, with 14 bases between the two germline ends. CDR3 size: 12 residues. Germline loops: CDR1 SNHLY, CDR2 FYNNEI. CDR3 amino acids: CASWGPRGEAFF. The CDR3 DNA follows: TGTGCCAGCTGGGGTCCCCGAGGTGAAGCTTTCTTT.

This clonotype was recorded at least ten times. The rearrangement joins TRBV7-9 to TRBJ2-5, with unresolved D. Per germline, CDR1 SEHNR and CDR2 FQNEAQ (reference sequence). Between the trimmed V and J ends, which lost 4 bases and 0 bases, there was a span of 6 bases. This CDR3 is 13 amino acids long. The CDR3 reads CASSSPDQETQYF. The CDR3 DNA is TGTGCCAGCAGCTCCCCCGACCAAGAGACCCAGTACTTC. Full variable domain (missing parts from reference TRBV7-9 and TRBJ2-5): DTGVSQNPRHKITKRGQNVTFRCDPISEHNRLYWYRQTLGQGPEFLTYFQNEAQLEKSRLLSDRFSAERPKGSFSTLEIQRTEQGDSAMYLCASSSPDQETQYFGPGTRLLVL.

A few counts support this clonotype. This chain joins TRBV7-3 and TRBJ2-3; D is uncertain. Trimming pared 5 bases from V and 0 bases from J, leaving 15 bases between. From germline, CDR1 is SGHTA and CDR2 FQGTGA. The CDR3 covers 16 residues. The CDR3: CASSPSMVGSTDTQYF. Written as DNA, the CDR3 is TGTGCCAGCAGCCCAAGCATGGTGGGAAGCACAGATACGCAGTATTTT.

This clonotype appeared a few times. The chain employs TRBV19 and TRBJ2-7; maybe TRBD1 (6 bases). This CDR3 is built from 15 residues. Germline assignment: CDR1 LNHDA and CDR2 SQIVND (reference sequence). Trimming shortened V by 1 base and J by 2 bases, and 12 bases separated the two germline ends. The CDR3 loop is CASSIVPGATYEQYF. The CDR3 nucleotides are TGTGCCAGTAGTATAGTACCAGGGGCAACCTACGAGCAGTACTTC.

The rearrangement links TRBV6-6 to TRBJ1-6; perhaps TRBD1 as D (5 bases). The CDR3 is 14 residues long. The germline V gene has CDR1 MNHNY and CDR2 SVGAGI (reference sequence). Trimming shortened V by 8 bases and J by 0 bases, and 8 bases separated the two germline ends. This CDR3 reads CASGGGSYNSPLHF. DNA of the CDR3: TGTGCCAGCGGTGGGGGCTCCTATAATTCACCCCTCCACTTT.

This chain joins TRBV2 and TRBJ1-4; 7 bases align to TRBD1. Germline V gene data show CDR1 as SNHLY and CDR2 as FYNNEI. CDR3 size: 15 residues. Trimming took 7 bases from V and 5 from J; bases not matched to a gene: 10. The CDR3 DNA sequence: TGTGCCAGCAAGGACAGGACCTTGGGGAATGAAAAACTGTTTTTT. Its translation is CASKDRTLGNEKLFF.

The chain combines TRBV6-2 or TRBV6-3 with TRBJ2-3; D possibly corresponds to TRBD1 (5 bases). From germline, CDR1 is MNHEY and CDR2 SVGEGT. Deletions cut 0 bases from V and 5 bases from J, with 15 bases between. This CDR3 is 16 amino acids long. Here the CDR3 reads CASSYSRGPRRDTQYF. DNA of the CDR3: TGTGCCAGCAGTTACTCAAGGGGCCCCCGGAGAGATACGCAGTATTTT.

This clonotype was found a few times. The V and J genes are TRBV4-1 and TRBJ2-3; D perhaps matches TRBD2 (5 bases). Germline lookup yields CDR1 MGHRA and CDR2 YSYEKL. Between the trimmed V and J ends, which lost 2 bases and 1 base, there was a span of 19 bases. The CDR3 is made up of 18 amino acids. This CDR3 reads CASSQLPGLARGTDTQYF. As DNA, the CDR3 is TGCGCCAGCAGCCAACTCCCGGGATTAGCGAGGGGCACAGATACGCAGTATTTT.

The count of this clonotype is one. J is TRBJ1-6 and V is TRBV5-1; 7 bases fit TRBD1. With V trimmed by 4 bases and J by 4 bases, 5 bases remained unmatched. Per germline, CDR1 SGHRS and CDR2 YFSETQ. This CDR3 spans 15 amino acids. The CDR3 loop reads CASSPWDSYNSPLHF. CDR3 nucleotide sequence: TGCGCCAGCAGCCCGTGGGACAGTTATAATTCACCCCTCCACTTT.